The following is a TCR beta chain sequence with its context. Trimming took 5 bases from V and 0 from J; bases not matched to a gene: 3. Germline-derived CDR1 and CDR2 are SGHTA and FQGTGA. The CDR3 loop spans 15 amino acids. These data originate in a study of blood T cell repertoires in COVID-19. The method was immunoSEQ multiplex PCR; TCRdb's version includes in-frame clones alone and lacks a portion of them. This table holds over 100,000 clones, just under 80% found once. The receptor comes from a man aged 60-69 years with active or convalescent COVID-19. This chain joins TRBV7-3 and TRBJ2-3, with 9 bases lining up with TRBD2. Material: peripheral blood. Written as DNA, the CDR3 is TGTGCCAGCAGCCTTAGCGGGAGCAGCACAGATACGCAGTATTTT. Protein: CASSLSGSSTDTQYF.